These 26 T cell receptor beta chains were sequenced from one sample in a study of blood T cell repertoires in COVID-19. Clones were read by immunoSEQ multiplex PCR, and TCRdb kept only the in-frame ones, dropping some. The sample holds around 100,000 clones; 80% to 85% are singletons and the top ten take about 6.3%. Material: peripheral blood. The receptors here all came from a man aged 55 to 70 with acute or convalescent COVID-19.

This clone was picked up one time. CDR3 coding DNA: TGCAGCGTTGTGGAGGGGATGGGCACTGAAGCTTTCTTT. Translated: CSVVEGMGTEAFF. V usage is TRBV29-1 and J usage is TRBJ1-1, with TRBD1 as a possible D gene (5 bases). V was clipped by 4 bases and J by 4 bases, with 13 bases between them. CDR3 length: 13 amino acids. Germline assignment: CDR1 SQVTM and CDR2 ANQGSEA.

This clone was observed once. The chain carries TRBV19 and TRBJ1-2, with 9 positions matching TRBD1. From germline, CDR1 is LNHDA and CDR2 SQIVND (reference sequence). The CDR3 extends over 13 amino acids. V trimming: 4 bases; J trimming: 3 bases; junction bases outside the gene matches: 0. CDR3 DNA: TGTGCCAGTAGTAGGACAGGGGACTATGGCTACACCTTC. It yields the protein CASSRTGDYGYTF.

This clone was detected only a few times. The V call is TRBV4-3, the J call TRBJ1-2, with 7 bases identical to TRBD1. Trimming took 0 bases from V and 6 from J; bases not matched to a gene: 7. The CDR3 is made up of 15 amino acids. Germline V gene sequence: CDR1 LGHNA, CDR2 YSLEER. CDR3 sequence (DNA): TGCGCCAGCAGCCAAGATCGGGGGACAGCACATGGCTACACCTTC. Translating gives CASSQDRGTAHGYTF.

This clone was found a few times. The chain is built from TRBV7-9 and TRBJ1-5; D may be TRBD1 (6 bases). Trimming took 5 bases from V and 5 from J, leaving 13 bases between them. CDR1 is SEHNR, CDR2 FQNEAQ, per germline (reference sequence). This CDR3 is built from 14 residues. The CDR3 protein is CASSRGQLDQPQHF. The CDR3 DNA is TGTGCCAGCAGCCGCGGACAGTTAGATCAGCCCCAGCATTTT.

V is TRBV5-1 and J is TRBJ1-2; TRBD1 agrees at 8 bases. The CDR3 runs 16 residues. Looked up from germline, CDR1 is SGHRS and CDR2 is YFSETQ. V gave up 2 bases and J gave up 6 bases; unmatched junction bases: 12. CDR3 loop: CASSFILTPGGDGYTF. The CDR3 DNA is TGCGCCAGCAGCTTTATCTTAACCCCAGGGGGCGATGGCTACACCTTC.

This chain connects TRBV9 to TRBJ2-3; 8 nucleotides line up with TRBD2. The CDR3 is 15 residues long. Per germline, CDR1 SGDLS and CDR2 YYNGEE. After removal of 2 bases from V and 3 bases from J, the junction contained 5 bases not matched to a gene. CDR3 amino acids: CASSVVAGWTDTQYF. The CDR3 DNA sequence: TGTGCCAGCAGCGTGGTAGCGGGGTGGACAGATACGCAGTATTTT.

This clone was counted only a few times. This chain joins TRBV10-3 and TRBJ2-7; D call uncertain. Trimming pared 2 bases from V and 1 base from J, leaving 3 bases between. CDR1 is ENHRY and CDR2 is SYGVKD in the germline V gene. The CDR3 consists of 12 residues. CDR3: CAISETSYEQYF. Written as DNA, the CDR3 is TGTGCCATCAGTGAGACATCCTACGAGCAGTACTTC.

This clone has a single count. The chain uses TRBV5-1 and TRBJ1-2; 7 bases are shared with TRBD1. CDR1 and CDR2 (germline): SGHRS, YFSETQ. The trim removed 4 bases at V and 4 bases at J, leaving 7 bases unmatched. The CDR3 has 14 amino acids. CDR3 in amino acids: CASSDSTGTYGYTF. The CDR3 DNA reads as TGCGCCAGCAGCGATTCGACAGGGACCTATGGCTACACCTTC.

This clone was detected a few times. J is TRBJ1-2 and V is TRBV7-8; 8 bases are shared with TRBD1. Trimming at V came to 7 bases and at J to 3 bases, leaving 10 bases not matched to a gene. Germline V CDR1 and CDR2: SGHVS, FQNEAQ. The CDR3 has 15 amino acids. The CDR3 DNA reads TGTGCCAGCACCCCGTCAGGGGGCGCCGACTATGGCTACACCTTC. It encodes CASTPSGGADYGYTF.

The CDR3: CASSPLGNAGGDYGYTF. For the CDR3, the DNA is TGTGCCAGCAGCCCCCTGGGTAATGCAGGGGGTGACTATGGCTACACCTTC. The rearrangement joins TRBV27 to TRBJ1-2; TRBD1 matches at 7 bases. The V segment lost 6 bases and the J segment 3 bases; nucleotides outside the gene matches: 16. Germline-derived CDR1 and CDR2 are MNHEY and SMNVEV (reference sequence). The CDR3 extends over 17 amino acids.

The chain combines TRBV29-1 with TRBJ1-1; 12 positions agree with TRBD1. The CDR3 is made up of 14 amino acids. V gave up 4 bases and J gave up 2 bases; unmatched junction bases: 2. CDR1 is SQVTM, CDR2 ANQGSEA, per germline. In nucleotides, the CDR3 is TGCAGCGTTGTGGGGACAGGGGGCAACACTGAAGCTTTCTTT. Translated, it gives CSVVGTGGNTEAFF.

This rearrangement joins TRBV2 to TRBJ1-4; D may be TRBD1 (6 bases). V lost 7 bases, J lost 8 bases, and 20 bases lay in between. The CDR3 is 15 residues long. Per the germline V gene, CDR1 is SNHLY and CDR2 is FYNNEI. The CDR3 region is CASNQITGLGEKLFF. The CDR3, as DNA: TGTGCCAGCAATCAAATCACAGGGTTGGGAGAAAAACTGTTTTTT.

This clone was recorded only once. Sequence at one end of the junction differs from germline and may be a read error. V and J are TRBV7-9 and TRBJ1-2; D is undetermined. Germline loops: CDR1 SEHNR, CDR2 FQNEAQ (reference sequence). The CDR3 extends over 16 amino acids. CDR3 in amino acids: CASSLARERANYGYTF. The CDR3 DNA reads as TGTGCCAGCAGCCTAGCCCGGGAGAGGGCCAACTATGGCTACACCTTC.

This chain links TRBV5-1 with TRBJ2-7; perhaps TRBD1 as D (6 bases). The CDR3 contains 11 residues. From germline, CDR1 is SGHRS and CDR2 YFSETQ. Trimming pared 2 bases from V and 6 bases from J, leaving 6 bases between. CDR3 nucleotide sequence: TGCGCCAGCAGCTTCAGGGGCGAGCAGTACTTC. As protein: CASSFRGEQYF. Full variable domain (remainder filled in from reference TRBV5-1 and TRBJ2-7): KAGVTQTPRYLIKTRGQQVTLSCSPISGHRSVSWYQQTPGQGLQFLFEYFSETQRNKGNFPGRFSGRQFSNSRSEMNVSTLELGDSALYLCASSFRGEQYFGPGTRLTVT.

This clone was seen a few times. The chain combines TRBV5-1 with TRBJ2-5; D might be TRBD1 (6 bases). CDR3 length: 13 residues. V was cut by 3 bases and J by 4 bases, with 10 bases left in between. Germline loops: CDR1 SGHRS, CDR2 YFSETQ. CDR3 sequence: CASSSRGPETQYF. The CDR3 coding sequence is TGCGCCAGCAGCTCCAGGGGCCCAGAGACCCAGTACTTC. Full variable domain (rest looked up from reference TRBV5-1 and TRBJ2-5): KAGVTQTPRYLIKTRGQQVTLSCSPISGHRSVSWYQQTPGQGLQFLFEYFSETQRNKGNFPGRFSGRQFSNSRSEMNVSTLELGDSALYLCASSSRGPETQYFGPGTRLLVL.

CDR3 protein: CASVAPETYGYTF. The CDR3 region has the DNA TGTGCCAGCGTGGCCCCGGAGACCTATGGCTACACCTTC. The chain couples TRBV3-1 (or the pseudogene TRBV3-2) to TRBJ1-2; D remains ambiguous. Germline CDR1 and CDR2: LGHDT and YNNKEL (reference sequence). This CDR3 region has 13 residues. The V and J ends lost 8 bases and 4 bases respectively, with 14 bases between them.

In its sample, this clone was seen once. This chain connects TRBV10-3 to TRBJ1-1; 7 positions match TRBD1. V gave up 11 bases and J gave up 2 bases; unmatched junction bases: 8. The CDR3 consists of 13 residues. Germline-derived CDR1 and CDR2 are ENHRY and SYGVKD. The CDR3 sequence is CAFQTGPNTEAFF. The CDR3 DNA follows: TGTGCCTTCCAGACAGGGCCCAACACTGAAGCTTTCTTT.

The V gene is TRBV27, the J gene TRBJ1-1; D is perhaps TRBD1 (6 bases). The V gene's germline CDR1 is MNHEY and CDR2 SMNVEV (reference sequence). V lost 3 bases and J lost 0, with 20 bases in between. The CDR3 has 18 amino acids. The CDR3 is CASSLVPPGAGVNTEAFF. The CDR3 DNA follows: TGTGCCAGCAGTTTGGTTCCCCCCGGGGCAGGGGTGAACACTGAAGCTTTCTTT.

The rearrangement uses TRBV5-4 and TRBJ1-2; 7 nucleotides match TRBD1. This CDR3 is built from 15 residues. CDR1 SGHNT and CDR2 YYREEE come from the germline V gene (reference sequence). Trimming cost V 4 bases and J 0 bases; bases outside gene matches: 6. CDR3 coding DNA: TGTGCCAGCAGCCTCCCGGGGACAGCTAACTATGGCTACACCTTC. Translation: CASSLPGTANYGYTF.

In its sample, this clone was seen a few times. CDR3 bases: TGTGCCAGCAGCTTTCCCCGGGTGAATTCACCCCTCCACTTT. Translation gives CASSFPRVNSPLHF. The gene calls are TRBV11-1 and TRBJ1-6; no firm D call. With 3 bases removed from V and 7 bases from J, the gap between germline ends came to 10 bases. CDR1 and CDR2 from the germline V gene are SGHAT and FQDESV (reference sequence). The CDR3 totals 14 residues.

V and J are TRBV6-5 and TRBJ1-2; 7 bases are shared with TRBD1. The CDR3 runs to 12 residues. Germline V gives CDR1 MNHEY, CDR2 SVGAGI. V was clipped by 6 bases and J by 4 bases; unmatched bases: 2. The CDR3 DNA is TGTGCCAGCAGGACAGGGCCCTATGGCTACACCTTC. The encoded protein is CASRTGPYGYTF.

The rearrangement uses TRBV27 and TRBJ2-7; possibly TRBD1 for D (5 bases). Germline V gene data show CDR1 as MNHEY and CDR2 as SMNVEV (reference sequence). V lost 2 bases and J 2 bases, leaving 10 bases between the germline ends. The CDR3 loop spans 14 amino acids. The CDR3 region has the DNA TGTGCCAGCAGTTTAAGGGGATTGCCCTACGAGCAGTACTTC. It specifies CASSLRGLPYEQYF.

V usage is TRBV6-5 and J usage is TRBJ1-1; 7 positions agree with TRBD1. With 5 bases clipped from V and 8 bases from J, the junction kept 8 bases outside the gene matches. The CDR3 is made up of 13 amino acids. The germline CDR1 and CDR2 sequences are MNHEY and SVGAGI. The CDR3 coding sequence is TGTGCCAGCAGTACTGGGACAGATCAAGAAGCTTTCTTT. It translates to CASSTGTDQEAFF.

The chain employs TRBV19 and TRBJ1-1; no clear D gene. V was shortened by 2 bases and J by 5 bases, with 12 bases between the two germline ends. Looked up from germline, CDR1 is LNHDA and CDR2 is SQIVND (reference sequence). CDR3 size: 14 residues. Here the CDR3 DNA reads TGTGCCAGTAGTATATGGGGAGGGAATACTGAAGCTTTCTTT. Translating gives CASSIWGGNTEAFF.

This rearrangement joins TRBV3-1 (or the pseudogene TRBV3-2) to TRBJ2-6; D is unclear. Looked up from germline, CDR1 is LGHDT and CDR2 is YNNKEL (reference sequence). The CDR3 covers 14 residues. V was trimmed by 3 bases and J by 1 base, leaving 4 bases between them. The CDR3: CASSQLSGANVLTF. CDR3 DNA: TGTGCCAGCAGCCAGTTATCTGGGGCCAACGTCCTGACTTTC.

DNA for the CDR3: TGCGCCAGCAGCTTGGACCCGACAGACTATAATTCACCCCTCCACTTT. Translated, it gives CASSLDPTDYNSPLHF. J is TRBJ1-6 and V is TRBV5-1, with D perhaps TRBD1 (5 bases). CDR1 is SGHRS, CDR2 YFSETQ, per germline. V lost 0 bases, J lost 3 bases, and 10 bases lay in between. This CDR3 comprises 16 residues.